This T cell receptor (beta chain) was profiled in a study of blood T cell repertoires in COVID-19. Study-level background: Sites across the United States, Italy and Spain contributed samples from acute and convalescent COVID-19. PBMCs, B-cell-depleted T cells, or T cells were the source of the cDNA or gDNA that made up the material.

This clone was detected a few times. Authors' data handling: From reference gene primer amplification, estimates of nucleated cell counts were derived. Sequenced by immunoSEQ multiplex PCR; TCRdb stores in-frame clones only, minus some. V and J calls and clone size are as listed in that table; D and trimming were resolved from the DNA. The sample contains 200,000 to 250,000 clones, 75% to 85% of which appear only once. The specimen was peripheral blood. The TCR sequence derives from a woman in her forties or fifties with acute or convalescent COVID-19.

For the CDR3, the DNA is TGTGCCAGCAGTCCACAGCGGAATCAGCCCCAGCATTTT. This gives the protein CASSPQRNQPQHF. The gene calls are TRBV12-3 or TRBV12-4 and TRBJ1-5; D call uncertain. V was trimmed by 5 bases and J by 4 bases, leaving 9 bases between them. The CDR3 contains 13 residues.